This T cell receptor beta chain was found in a study of OX40 agonist ivuxolimab in advanced cancers. Study-level information: Eligibility rules accepted prior anti-PD-1, anti-PD-L1 or anti-CTLA-4 therapy, and over 30% had some. Study results and limitations: In the 0.1 to 3.0 mg/kg range, CD4+ and CD8+ blood T cells had expanded clonally by week 6.

Deletions cut 0 bases from V and 3 bases from J, with 9 bases between. CDR1 is SGDLS, CDR2 YYNGEE, per germline. The CDR3 runs to 14 residues. Details on this clone: Its target is not known.

Repertoires were generated with immunoSEQ multiplex PCR, while TCRdb's copy carries only in-frame clones and drops some. The table has fewer than 55,000 clones, about 88% seen once. This specimen was CD4+ or CD8+ T cells sorted from blood, taken in a trial of the OX40 agonist ivuxolimab. The source is an adult with an advanced solid tumor such as melanoma, head and neck, liver or kidney cancer. The chain recombines TRBV9 with TRBJ2-5; D gene uncertain. Here the CDR3 DNA reads TGTGCCAGCAGCGTAGGGTCCTGGAAAGAGACCCAGTACTTC. It encodes CASSVGSWKETQYF. The entire variable domain, with the rest obtained from reference TRBV9 and TRBJ2-5, is as follows: DSGVTQTPKHLITATGQRVTLRCSPRSGDLSVYWYQQSLDQGLQFLIQYYNGEERAKGNILERFSAQQFPDLHSELNLSSLELGDSALYFCASSVGSWKETQYFGPGTRLLVL.